This T cell receptor beta chain is from a study of blood T cell repertoires in COVID-19. Looking at the study overall: Some COVID-19 samples were acute and others convalescent; all came from the United States, Italy and Spain. T cells, B-cell-depleted T cells, or PBMCs provided the cDNA or gDNA that served as material.

Libraries were prepared by immunoSEQ multiplex PCR; TCRdb keeps only in-frame clonotypes and omits some of them. The repertoire holds roughly 200,000 clones, with approximately 80% as singletons. Germline values: CDR1 MNHEY, CDR2 SVGEGT. The ends were cut back, 2 bases at V and 0 bases at J, with 10 bases in the middle. The CDR3 is 16 residues long. Those enrolled, adults aged about 18 to 89 years, came from about two dozen US areas. The sample was PBMCs or T cells enriched from blood (not recorded which). This chain links TRBV6-2 or TRBV6-3 with TRBJ2-2; D not resolved. This receptor was taken from a woman aged 60-75 years with acute COVID-19. CDR3 sequence: CASSYGRFANTGELFF. In DNA, the CDR3 is TGTGCCAGCAGTTACGGGCGTTTCGCGAACACCGGGGAGCTGTTTTTT.